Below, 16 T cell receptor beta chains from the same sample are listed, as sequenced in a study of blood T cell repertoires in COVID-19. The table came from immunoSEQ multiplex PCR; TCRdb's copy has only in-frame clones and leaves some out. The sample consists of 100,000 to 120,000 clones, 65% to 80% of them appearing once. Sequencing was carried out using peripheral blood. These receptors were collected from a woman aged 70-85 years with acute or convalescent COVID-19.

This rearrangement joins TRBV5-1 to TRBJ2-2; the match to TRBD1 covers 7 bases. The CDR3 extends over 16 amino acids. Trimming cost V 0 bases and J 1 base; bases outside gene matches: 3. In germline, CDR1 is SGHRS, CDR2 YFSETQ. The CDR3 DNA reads TGCGCCAGCAGCTTGGTGACAGGGAGGAACACCGGGGAGCTGTTTTTT. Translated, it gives CASSLVTGRNTGELFF.

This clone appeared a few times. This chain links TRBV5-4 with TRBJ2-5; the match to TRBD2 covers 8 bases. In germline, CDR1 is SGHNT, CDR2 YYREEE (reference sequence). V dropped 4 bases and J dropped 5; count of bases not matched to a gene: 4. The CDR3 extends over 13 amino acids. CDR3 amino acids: CASSLGGAETQYF. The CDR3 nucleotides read TGTGCCAGCAGCCTCGGGGGGGCCGAGACCCAGTACTTC.

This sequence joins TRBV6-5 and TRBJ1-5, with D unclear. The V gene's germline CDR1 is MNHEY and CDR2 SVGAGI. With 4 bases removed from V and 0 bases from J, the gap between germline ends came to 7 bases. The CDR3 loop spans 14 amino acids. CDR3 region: CASSSTYSNQPQHF. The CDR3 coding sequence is TGTGCCAGCAGTTCGACTTATAGCAATCAGCCCCAGCATTTT.

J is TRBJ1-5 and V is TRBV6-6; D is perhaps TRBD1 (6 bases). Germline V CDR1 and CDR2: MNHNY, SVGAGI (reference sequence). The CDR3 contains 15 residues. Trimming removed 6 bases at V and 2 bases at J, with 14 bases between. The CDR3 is CASSPARGGNQPQHF. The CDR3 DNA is TGTGCCAGCAGCCCTGCCAGGGGCGGCAATCAGCCCCAGCATTTT.

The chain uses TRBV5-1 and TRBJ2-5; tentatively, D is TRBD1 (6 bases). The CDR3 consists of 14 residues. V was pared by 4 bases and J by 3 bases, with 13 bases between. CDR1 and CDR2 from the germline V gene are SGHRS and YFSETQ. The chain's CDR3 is CASSTMTGEETQYF. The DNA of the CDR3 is TGCGCCAGCAGCACTATGACAGGTGAAGAGACCCAGTACTTC.

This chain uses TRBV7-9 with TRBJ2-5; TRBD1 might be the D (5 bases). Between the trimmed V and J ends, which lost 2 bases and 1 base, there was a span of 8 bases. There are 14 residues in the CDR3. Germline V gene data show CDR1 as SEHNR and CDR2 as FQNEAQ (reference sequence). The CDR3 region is CASSLMQGQETQYF. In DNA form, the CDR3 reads TGTGCCAGCAGCTTAATGCAGGGCCAAGAGACCCAGTACTTC.

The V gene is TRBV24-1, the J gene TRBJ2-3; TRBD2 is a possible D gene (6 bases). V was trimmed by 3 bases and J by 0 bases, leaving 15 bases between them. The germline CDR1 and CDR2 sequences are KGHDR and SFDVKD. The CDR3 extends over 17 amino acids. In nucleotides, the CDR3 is TGTGCCACCAGTGATACTCCTAGTGCGGGGAGCACAGATACGCAGTATTTT. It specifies CATSDTPSAGSTDTQYF.

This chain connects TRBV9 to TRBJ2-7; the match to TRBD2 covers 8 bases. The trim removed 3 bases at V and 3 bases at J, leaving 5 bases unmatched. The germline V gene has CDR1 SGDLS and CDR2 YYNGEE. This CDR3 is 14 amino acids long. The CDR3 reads CASSAGGQGYEQYF. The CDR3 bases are TGTGCCAGCAGCGCGGGGGGGCAGGGCTACGAGCAGTACTTC.

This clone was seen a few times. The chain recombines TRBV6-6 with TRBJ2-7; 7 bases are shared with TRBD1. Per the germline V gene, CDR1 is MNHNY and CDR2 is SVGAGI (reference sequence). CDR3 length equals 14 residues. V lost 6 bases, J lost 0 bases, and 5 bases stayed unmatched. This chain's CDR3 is CASSDRQGSYEQYF. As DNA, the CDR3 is TGTGCCAGCAGCGATAGACAGGGCTCCTACGAGCAGTACTTC.

CDR3 in DNA: TGTGCCAGCAGCTTAGCAAAACAGGGAATCAACGAGCAGTACTTC. Residues: CASSLAKQGINEQYF. The chain links TRBV7-9 to TRBJ2-7; a possible D gene is TRBD1 (6 bases). CDR3 length: 15 amino acids. V gave up 0 bases and J gave up 5 bases, with 14 bases separating them. Germline CDR1 is SEHNR and CDR2 is FQNEAQ (reference sequence).

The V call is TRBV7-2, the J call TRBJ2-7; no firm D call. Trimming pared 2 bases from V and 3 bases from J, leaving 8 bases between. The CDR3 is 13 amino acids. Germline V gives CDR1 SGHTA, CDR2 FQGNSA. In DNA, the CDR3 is TGTGCCAGCAGCTTATCCTCCGGCTACGAGCAGTACTTC. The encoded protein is CASSLSSGYEQYF.

The CDR3 sequence is CSLRGGPYNEQFF. The DNA of the CDR3 is TGCAGCCTGCGGGGGGGGCCCTACAATGAGCAGTTCTTC. This chain uses TRBV29-1 with TRBJ2-1, with 9 bases matching TRBD2. CDR1 is SQVTM, CDR2 ANQGSEA, per germline. The CDR3 covers 13 residues. Trimming removed 8 bases from V and 2 bases from J; junction bases left unmatched: 4.

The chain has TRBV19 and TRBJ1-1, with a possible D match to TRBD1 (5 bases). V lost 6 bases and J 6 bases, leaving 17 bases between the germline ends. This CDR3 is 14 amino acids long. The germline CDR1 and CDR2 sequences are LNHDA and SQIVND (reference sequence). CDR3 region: CASSKRGGRAEAFF. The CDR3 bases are TGTGCCAGTAGCAAACGGGGGGGAAGGGCTGAAGCTTTCTTT.

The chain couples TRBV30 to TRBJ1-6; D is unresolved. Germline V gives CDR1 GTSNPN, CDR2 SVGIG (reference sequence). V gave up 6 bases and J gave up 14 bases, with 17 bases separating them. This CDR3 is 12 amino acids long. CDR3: CACGYSSGALHF. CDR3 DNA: TGTGCCTGCGGATACTCGTCAGGCGCCCTCCACTTT.

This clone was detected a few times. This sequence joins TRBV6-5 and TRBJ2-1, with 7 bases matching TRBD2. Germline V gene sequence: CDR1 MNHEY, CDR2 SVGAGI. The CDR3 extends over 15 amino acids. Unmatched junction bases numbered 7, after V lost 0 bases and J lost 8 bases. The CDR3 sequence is CASSYSRGEWYEQFF. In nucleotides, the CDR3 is TGTGCCAGCAGTTACTCTCGGGGGGAATGGTATGAGCAGTTCTTC.

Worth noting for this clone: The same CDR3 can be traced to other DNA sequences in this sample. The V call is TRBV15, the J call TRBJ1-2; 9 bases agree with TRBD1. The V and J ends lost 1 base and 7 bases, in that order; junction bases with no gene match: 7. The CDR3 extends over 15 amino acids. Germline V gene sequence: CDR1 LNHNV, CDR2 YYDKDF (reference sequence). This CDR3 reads CATSRAETGGGGYTF. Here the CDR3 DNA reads TGTGCCACCAGCAGAGCAGAGACAGGGGGTGGTGGCTACACCTTC. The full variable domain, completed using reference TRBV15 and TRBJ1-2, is DAMVIQNPRYQVTQFGKPVTLSCSQTLNHNVMYWYQQKSSQAPKLLFHYYDKDFNNEADTPDNFQSRRPNTSFCFLDIRSPGLGDTAMYLCATSRAETGGGGYTFGSGTRLTVV.